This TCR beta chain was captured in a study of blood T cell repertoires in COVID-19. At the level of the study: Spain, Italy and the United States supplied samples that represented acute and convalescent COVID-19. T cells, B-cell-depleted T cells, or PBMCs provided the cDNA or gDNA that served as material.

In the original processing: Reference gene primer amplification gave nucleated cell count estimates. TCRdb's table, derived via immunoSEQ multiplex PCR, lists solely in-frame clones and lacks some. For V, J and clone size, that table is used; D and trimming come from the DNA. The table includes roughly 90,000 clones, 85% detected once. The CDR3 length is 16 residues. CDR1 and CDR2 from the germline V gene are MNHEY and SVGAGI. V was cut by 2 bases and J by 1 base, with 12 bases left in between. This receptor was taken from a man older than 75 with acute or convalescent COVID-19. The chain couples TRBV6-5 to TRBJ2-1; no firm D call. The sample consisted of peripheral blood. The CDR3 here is CASSYAMVESYNEQFF. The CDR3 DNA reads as TGTGCCAGCAGTTACGCGATGGTAGAATCCTACAATGAGCAGTTCTTC.